This TCR beta chain was recorded in a study of response to subunit inactivated influenza vaccine. Points from the study as a whole: Every seasonal influenza vaccination brings in few new T cells, the authors suggested.

This clonotype has more than one count but fewer than ten. Its antigen is still unknown. Via MiXCR, TCRdb re-called the RT-PCR reads, giving one row per CDR3 protein. Here the sample spans around 480,000 distinct CDR3 sequences, more than 15% being singletons. In germline, CDR1 is SGHDT, CDR2 YYEEEE. The V end lost 4 bases, the J end lost 8 bases, and 21 bases lay between the germline ends. The CDR3 has 15 amino acids. This sequence originates from a man aged 50 to 75 who received an inactivated influenza vaccine. The chain is built from TRBV5-6 and TRBJ1-2; D is uncertain. The sample in question was CD4+ T cells sorted from PBMCs, obtained roughly 24 months after vaccination. The CDR3 loop is CASSLSATAVIGYTF. The CDR3, as DNA: TGTGCCAGCAGCCTGTCCGCCACAGCGGTCATAGGCTACACCTTC.